The sequence of this T cell receptor beta chain was determined in a study of blood T cell repertoires in COVID-19. Germline V CDR1 and CDR2: SNHLY, FYNNEI. The CDR3 length is 13 residues. The J segment lost 4 bases and the V segment lost 5 bases, leaving 3 bases of the junction unmatched. Clones were sequenced by immunoSEQ multiplex PCR, and TCRdb holds only the in-frame ones, with some missing. Counted here are around 500,000 clones, 88% occurring once; the ten biggest clones make up just over 8%. The chain is built from TRBV2 and TRBJ1-2, with TRBD1 matching over 8 bases. The sequenced sample was PBMCs or T cells enriched from blood (not recorded which). The TCR sequence derives from a woman between 55 and 75 years old who had recovered from COVID-19. The CDR3 nucleotides are TGTGCCAGCAGTCTGACAGGGGTCTATGGCTACACCTTC. This sequence encodes CASSLTGVYGYTF.